This T cell receptor (beta chain) was identified during a study of blood T cell repertoires in COVID-19. V lost 5 bases, J lost 16 bases, and 15 bases stayed unmatched. The CDR3 contains 15 residues. Per the germline V gene, CDR1 is PRHDT and CDR2 is FYEKMQ (reference sequence). Original data processing: Researchers report that nucleated cell counts were estimated from reference gene primer amplification. The assay was immunoSEQ multiplex PCR, and TCRdb's table has in-frame clones only and misses some. Clonal size and the V and J genes are those of that table, whereas D and trimming came from the DNA. The sample consists of some 190,000 clones, around nine tenths of them appearing once.

This receptor was identified in a man aged 18 to 29 with active or convalescent COVID-19. Sequencing was performed on peripheral blood. The chain has TRBV13 and TRBJ2-1; TRBD2 agrees at 12 bases. The CDR3 sequence: CASSQYPQTSGSLFF. The CDR3 nucleotides are TGTGCCAGCAGCCAATACCCGCAGACTAGCGGGAGTCTCTTCTTC.